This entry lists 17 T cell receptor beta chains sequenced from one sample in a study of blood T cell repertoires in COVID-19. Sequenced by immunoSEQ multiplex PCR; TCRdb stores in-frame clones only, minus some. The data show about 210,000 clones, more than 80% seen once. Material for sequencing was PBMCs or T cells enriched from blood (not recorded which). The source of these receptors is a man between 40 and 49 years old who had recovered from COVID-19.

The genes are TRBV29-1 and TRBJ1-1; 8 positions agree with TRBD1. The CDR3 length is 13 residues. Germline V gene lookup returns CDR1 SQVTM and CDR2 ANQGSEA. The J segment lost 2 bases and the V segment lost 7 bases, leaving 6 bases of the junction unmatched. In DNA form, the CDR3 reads TGCAGCGGCCAGGGACAGGCCAACACTGAAGCTTTCTTT. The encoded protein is CSGQGQANTEAFF.

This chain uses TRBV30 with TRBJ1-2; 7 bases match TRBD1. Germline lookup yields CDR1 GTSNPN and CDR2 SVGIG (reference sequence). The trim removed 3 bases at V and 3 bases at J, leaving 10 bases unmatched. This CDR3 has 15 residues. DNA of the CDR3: TGTGCCTGGAGCTCGGGACAGAACAAATACTATGGCTACACCTTC. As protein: CAWSSGQNKYYGYTF.

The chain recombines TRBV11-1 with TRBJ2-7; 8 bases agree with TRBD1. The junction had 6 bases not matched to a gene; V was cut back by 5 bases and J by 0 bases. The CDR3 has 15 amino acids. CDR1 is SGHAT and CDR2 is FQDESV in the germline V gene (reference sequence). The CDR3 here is CASSRDRTFSYEQYF. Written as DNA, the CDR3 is TGTGCCAGCAGCAGGGACAGGACCTTCTCCTACGAGCAGTACTTC.

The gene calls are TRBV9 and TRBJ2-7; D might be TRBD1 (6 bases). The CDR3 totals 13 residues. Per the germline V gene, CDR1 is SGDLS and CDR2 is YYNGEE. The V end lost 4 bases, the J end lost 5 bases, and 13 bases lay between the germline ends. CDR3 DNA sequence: TGTGCCAGCAGCTCCAGGGGAACCCACGAGCAGTACTTC. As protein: CASSSRGTHEQYF.

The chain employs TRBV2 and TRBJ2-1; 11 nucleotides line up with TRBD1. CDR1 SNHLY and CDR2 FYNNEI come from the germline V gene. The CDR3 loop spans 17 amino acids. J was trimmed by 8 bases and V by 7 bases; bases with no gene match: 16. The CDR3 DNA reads TGTGCCAGCAACATGATCGGACAGGGGGCATGGGACGATGAGCAGTTCTTC. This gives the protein CASNMIGQGAWDDEQFF.

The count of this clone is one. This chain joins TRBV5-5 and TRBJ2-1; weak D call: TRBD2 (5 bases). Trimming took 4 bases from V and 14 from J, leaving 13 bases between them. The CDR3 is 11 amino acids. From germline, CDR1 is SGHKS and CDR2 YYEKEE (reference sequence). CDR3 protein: CASSPRAAEFF. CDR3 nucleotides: TGTGCCAGCAGCCCGAGGGCAGCGGAGTTCTTC.

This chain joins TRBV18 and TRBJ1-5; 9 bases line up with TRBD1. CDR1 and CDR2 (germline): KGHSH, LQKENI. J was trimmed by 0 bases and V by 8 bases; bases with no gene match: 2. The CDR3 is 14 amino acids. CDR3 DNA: TGTGCCAGCGGACAGGGGACTAGCAATCAGCCCCAGCATTTT. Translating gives CASGQGTSNQPQHF.

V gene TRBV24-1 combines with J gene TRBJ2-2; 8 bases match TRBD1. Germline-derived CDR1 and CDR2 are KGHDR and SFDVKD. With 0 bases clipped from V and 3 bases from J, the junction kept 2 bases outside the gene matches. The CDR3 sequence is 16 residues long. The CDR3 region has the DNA TGTGCCACCAGTGATTTGTGGGGACAGGACACCGGGGAGCTGTTTTTT. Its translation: CATSDLWGQDTGELFF.

In DNA form, the CDR3 reads TGCGCCAGCAGTCAACGGAGGGCCCCGAGCTCCTACGAGCAGTACTTC. As protein: CASSQRRAPSSYEQYF. The J gene is TRBJ2-7, the V gene TRBV23-1; tentative D call: TRBD2 (6 bases). TRBV23-1 is treated as an ORF (open reading frame) with a function not yet certain. The V end lost 2 bases, the J end lost 0 bases, and 14 bases lay between the germline ends. The CDR3 length is 16 residues.

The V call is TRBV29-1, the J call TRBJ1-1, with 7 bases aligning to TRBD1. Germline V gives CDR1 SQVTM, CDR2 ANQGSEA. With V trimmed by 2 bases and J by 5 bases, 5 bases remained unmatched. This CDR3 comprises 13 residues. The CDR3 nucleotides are TGCAGCGTTGAACAGGGGGTAAGAACTGAAGCTTTCTTT. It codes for CSVEQGVRTEAFF.

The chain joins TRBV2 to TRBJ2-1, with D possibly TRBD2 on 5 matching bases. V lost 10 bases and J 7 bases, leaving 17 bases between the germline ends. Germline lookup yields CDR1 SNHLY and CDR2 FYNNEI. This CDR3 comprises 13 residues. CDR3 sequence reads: CAIQTRRGNEQFF. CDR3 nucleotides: TGTGCCATCCAAACAAGGAGAGGGAATGAGCAGTTCTTC.

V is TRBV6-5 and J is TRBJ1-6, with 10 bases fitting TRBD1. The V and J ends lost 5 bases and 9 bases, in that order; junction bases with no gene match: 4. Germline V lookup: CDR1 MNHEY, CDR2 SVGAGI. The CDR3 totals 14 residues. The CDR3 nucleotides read TGTGCCAGCAGTCCGACAGGGGGCCTTTCACCCCTCCACTTT. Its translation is CASSPTGGLSPLHF.

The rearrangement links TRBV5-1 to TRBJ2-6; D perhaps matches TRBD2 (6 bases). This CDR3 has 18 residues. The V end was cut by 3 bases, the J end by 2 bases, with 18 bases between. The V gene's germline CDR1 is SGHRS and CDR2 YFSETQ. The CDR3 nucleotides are TGCGCCAGCAGCTATGGCGGGGTTCCTCACCCTGGGGCCAACGTCCTGACTTTC. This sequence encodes CASSYGGVPHPGANVLTF.

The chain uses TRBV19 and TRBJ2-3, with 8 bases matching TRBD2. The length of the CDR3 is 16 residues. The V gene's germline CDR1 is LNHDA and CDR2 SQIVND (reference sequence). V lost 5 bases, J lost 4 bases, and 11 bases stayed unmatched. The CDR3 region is CASSFGGGELADTQYF. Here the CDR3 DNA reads TGTGCCAGTAGTTTCGGGGGGGGCGAGTTGGCAGATACGCAGTATTTT.

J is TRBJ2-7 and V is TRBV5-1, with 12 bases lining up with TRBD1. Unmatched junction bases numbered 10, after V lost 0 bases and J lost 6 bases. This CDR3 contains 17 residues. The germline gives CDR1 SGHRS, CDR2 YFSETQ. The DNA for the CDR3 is TGCGCCAGCAGCTTGGTTGTGGTTGGGACAGGGGGCGTCGAGCAGTACTTC. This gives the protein CASSLVVVGTGGVEQYF.

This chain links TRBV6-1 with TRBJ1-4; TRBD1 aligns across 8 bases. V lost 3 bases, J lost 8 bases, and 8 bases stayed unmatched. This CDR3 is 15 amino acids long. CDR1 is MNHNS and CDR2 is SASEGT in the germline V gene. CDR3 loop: CASSEAQGAWEKLFF. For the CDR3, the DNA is TGTGCCAGCAGTGAGGCTCAGGGGGCTTGGGAAAAACTGTTTTTT.

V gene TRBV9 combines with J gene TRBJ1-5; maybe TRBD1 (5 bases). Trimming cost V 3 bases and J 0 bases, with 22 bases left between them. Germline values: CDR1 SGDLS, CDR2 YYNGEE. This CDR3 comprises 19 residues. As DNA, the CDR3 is TGTGCCAGCAGCGAAGGAAAGGCGGGGGGGGATTATAGCAATCAGCCCCAGCATTTT. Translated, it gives CASSEGKAGGDYSNQPQHF.